Listed here is a single T cell receptor (beta chain). This sample stems from a study of blood T cell repertoires in COVID-19. TCRdb's table, derived via immunoSEQ multiplex PCR, lists solely in-frame clones and lacks some. In the table there are a few hundred thousand clones, 82% of which are singletons. CDR1 is SGDLS and CDR2 is YYNGEE in the germline V gene. V was clipped by 3 bases and J by 4 bases, with 17 bases between them. CDR3 size: 17 residues. Sequenced: peripheral blood. This receptor was identified in a woman under 30 with acute or convalescent COVID-19. The chain carries TRBV9 and TRBJ1-6; D is undetermined. The DNA for the CDR3 is TGTGCCAGCAGCGCCGGGGAGGGCATGTGGTATAATTCACCCCTCCACTTT. It specifies CASSAGEGMWYNSPLHF.